Sequencing of this TCR beta chain was carried out in a study of shared T cell receptors in the human thymus. Here immunoSEQ multiplex PCR was the method, and the copy in TCRdb shows in-frame clones only, minus some. The data show 450,000 to 650,000 clones, with around 78% seen just once and more than 0.01% held by the top ten. This clone was seen only once. Trimming left V 2 bases short and J 1 base short, with 14 bases between. Germline V gene data show CDR1 as MNHEY and CDR2 as SVGAGI. The CDR3 contains 16 residues. These data were also reused for a study on human thymus T cells.

The sample consisted of thymocytes. The rearrangement joins TRBV6-5 to TRBJ1-1; unclear D gene. The sequence derives from a boy under two years old with a congenital heart defect. The CDR3 sequence is CASSYLRGSRNTEAFF. In DNA form, the CDR3 reads TGTGCCAGCAGTTACCTGCGAGGTTCTCGGAACACTGAAGCTTTCTTT.